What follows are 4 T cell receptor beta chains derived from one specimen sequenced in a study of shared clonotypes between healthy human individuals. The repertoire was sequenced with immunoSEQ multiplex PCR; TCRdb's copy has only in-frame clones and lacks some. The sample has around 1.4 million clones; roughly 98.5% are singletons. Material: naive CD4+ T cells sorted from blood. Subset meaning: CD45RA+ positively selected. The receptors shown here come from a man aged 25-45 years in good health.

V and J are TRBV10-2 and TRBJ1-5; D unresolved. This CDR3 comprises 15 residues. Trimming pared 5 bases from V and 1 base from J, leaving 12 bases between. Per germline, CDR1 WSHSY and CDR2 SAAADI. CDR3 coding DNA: TGCGCCAGCAGTAGCGACCTCATCAGCAATCAGCCCCAGCATTTT. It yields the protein CASSSDLISNQPQHF.

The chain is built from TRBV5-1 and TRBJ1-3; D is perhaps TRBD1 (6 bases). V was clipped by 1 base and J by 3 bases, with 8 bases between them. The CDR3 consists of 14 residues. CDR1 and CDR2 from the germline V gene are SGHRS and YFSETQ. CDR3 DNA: TGCGCCAGCAGCTTGCGAGGGGGTGGAAACACCATATATTTT. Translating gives CASSLRGGGNTIYF.

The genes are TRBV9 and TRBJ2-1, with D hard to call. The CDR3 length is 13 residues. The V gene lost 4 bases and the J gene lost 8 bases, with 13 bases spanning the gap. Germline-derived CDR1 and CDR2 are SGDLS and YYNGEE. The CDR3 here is CASSTSGGYEQFF. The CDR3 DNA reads TGTGCCAGCAGCACCTCCGGTGGTTATGAGCAGTTCTTC. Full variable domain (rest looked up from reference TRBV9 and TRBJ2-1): DSGVTQTPKHLITATGQRVTLRCSPRSGDLSVYWYQQSLDQGLQFLIQYYNGEERAKGNILERFSAQQFPDLHSELNLSSLELGDSALYFCASSTSGGYEQFFGPGTRLTVL.

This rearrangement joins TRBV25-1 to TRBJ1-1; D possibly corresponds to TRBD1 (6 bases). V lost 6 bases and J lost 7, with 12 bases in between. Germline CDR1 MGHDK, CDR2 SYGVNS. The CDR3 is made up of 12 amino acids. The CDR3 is CASSYLGGEAFF. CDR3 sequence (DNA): TGTGCCAGCAGCTACTTAGGGGGTGAAGCTTTCTTT.